Each of the 6 T cell receptor beta chains below was sequenced from the same sample in a study of cytomegalovirus exposure and HLA in healthy donors. The primer mix had 60 Vbeta and 13 Jbeta primers. TCRdb keeps only in-frame clones here, not all; method: immunoSEQ multiplex PCR. The sample consists of approximately 150,000 clones, more than 80% of them appearing once. Input material: PBMCs. Receptor source: a woman between 25 and 40 years old in good health and CMV-seropositive.

The gene calls are TRBV6-1 and TRBJ2-1, with 9 bases that match TRBD2. The CDR3 extends over 17 amino acids. V dropped 2 bases and J dropped 2; count of bases not matched to a gene: 7. Per the germline V gene, CDR1 is MNHNS and CDR2 is SASEGT. The DNA of the CDR3 is TGTGCCAGCAGTGAATACGAGCGGGGGGTTACCTACAATGAGCAGTTCTTC. It is translated as CASSEYERGVTYNEQFF.

This chain's CDR3 is CASSSRAGTEGGYTF. Here the CDR3 DNA reads TGCGCCAGCAGCTCCAGAGCTGGGACAGAAGGGGGCTACACCTTC. The chain couples TRBV5-1 to TRBJ1-2; 7 bases fit TRBD1. Per germline, CDR1 SGHRS and CDR2 YFSETQ. Trimming took 3 bases from V and 8 from J; bases not matched to a gene: 13. The CDR3 length is 15 residues.

CDR3 DNA: TGTGCCAGCAGTCCAGGGCCTGACAGGGTACAGGGTTATGGCTACACCTTC. Translation gives CASSPGPDRVQGYGYTF. The V call is TRBV5-6, the J call TRBJ1-2, with 7 nucleotides matching TRBD1. Germline V gives CDR1 SGHDT, CDR2 YYEEEE. The CDR3 runs 17 residues. With V trimmed by 5 bases and J by 5 bases, 18 bases remained unmatched.

The chain carries TRBV4-3 and TRBJ1-4, with TRBD1 matching 9 bases. The CDR3 is 16 residues long. V lost 6 bases and J lost 2; bases outside the gene matches: 7. Germline lookup yields CDR1 LGHNA and CDR2 YSLEER. The CDR3 DNA sequence: TGCGCCAGCAGAGACAGGGGGGGCAGGACTAATGAAAAACTGTTTTTT. It codes for CASRDRGGRTNEKLFF.

The V gene is TRBV6-5, the J gene TRBJ1-2, with D perhaps matching TRBD1 (5 bases). Between the trimmed V and J ends, which lost 4 bases and 8 bases, there was a span of 20 bases. Germline V CDR1 and CDR2: MNHEY, SVGAGI. CDR3 size: 15 residues. CDR3 protein: CASSSFLDSDSGYTF. The CDR3 nucleotides read TGTGCCAGCAGTTCATTTCTCGACAGCGACTCGGGCTACACCTTC.

CDR3 DNA: TGTGCCAGCAGCCAGCTAAACGCCCCAGATACGCAGTATTTT. Amino acids: CASSQLNAPDTQYF. The gene calls are TRBV4-2 and TRBJ2-3; D unresolved. Per the germline V gene, CDR1 is LGHNA and CDR2 is YNFKEQ. V was pared by 3 bases and J by 4 bases, with 11 bases between. This CDR3 spans 14 amino acids.